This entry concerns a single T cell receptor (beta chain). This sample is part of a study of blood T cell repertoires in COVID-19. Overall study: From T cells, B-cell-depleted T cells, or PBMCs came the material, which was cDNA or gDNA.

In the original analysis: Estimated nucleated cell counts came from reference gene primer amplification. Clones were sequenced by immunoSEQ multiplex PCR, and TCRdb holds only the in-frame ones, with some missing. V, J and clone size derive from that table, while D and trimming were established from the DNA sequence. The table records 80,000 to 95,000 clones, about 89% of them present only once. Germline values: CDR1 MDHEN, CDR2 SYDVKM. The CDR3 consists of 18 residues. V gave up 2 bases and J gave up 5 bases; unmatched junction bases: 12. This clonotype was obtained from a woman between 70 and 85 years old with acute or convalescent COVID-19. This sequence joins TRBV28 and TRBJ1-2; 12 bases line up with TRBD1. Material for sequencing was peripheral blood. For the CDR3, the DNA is TGTGCCAGCAGTTTAATCGGGACAGGGGGCGTGATGTCTTATGGCTACACCTTC. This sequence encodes CASSLIGTGGVMSYGYTF.